A selection of T cell receptor beta chains follows, all from one sample in a study of T-cell reconstitution after alpha-beta-depleted transplantation in children. TCRdb re-called the PCR reads through MiXCR, storing one row per CDR3 protein. The sample comprises 550,000 to 600,000 distinct CDR3 sequences, more than 20% of which are singletons, and roughly an eighth rests with the top ten. Here the sequenced sample was PBMCs, mostly from graft donor cells, taken 360 days after TCRalphabeta/CD19-depleted stem cell transplant. All receptors derive from a boy in the first two years of life who had a stem cell transplant for acute myeloid leukemia, so the T cells may come from the graft donor. Both conserved end residues are part of each CDR3. D genes are given only for firm matches. A clone size is listed for some rows: how often the clone was seen (once, few, many), or a class if it is expanded.

j_gene: TRBJ2-1; v_gene: TRBV5-6; d_gene: -; abundance: few; CDR3nt: TGTGCCAGCAGCCCGAAATGGGTGAATGAGCAGTTCTTC; CDR3aa: CASSPKWVNEQFF
j_gene: TRBJ1-2; v_gene: TRBV7-9; d_gene: -; abundance: many; CDR3nt: TGTGCCAGCAGCCCCCGTAATGACTATGGCTACACCTTC; CDR3aa: CASSPRNDYGYTF
j_gene: TRBJ1-2; v_gene: TRBV27; d_gene: -; abundance: few; CDR3nt: TGTGCCAGCAGACCGAACCAGCGCACTAACTATGGCTACACCTTC; CDR3aa: CASRPNQRTNYGYTF
j_gene: TRBJ1-1; v_gene: TRBV20-1; d_gene: -; abundance: few; CDR3nt: TGCAGTGCTAGAGATCAAGGTTTGAACACTGAAGCTTTCTTT; CDR3aa: CSARDQGLNTEAFF
j_gene: TRBJ2-1; v_gene: TRBV29-1; d_gene: -; abundance: -; CDR3nt: TGCAGCTCCGGGACAACAACCTACAATGAGCAGTTCTTC; CDR3aa: CSSGTTTYNEQFF
j_gene: TRBJ2-5; v_gene: TRBV11-2; d_gene: TRBD1; abundance: -; CDR3nt: TGTGCCAGCAGCTTCGTAACAGGGGGCCAAGAGACCCAGTACTTC; CDR3aa: CASSFVTGGQETQYF
j_gene: TRBJ1-5; v_gene: TRBV5-6; d_gene: -; abundance: few; CDR3nt: TGTGCCAGCAGCTTGACGGGACACTACAATCAGCCCCAGCATTTT; CDR3aa: CASSLTGHYNQPQHF
j_gene: TRBJ1-5; v_gene: TRBV20-1; d_gene: -; abundance: -; CDR3nt: TGCAGTGCTAGGGGACCTTCAAATCAGCCCCAGCATTTT; CDR3aa: CSARGPSNQPQHF
j_gene: TRBJ2-7; v_gene: TRBV6-1; d_gene: -; abundance: many; CDR3nt: TGTGCCAGCAGTAAACAGGTGGGACCCGCCGGGCAGTACTTC; CDR3aa: CASSKQVGPAGQYF
j_gene: TRBJ1-1; v_gene: TRBV2; d_gene: -; abundance: -; CDR3nt: TGTGCCAGCAGGACGGAACGGACCAACACTGAAGCTTTCTTT; CDR3aa: CASRTERTNTEAFF
j_gene: TRBJ1-3; v_gene: TRBV2; d_gene: -; abundance: many; CDR3nt: TGTGCCAGCAGTGGGTCAGCTGGAAACACCATATATTTT; CDR3aa: CASSGSAGNTIYF
j_gene: TRBJ2-2; v_gene: TRBV4-3; d_gene: TRBD2; abundance: few; CDR3nt: TGCGCCAGCCGCGGGGGGCGAGAAACCGGGGAGCTGTTTTTT; CDR3aa: CASRGGRETGELFF
j_gene: TRBJ2-2; v_gene: TRBV2; d_gene: TRBD2; abundance: few; CDR3nt: TGTGCCAGCAATATGGCTAGCGGGAACACAAAGCTGTTTTTT; CDR3aa: CASNMASGNTKLFF
j_gene: TRBJ1-1; v_gene: TRBV3-1; d_gene: -; abundance: many; CDR3nt: TGTGCCAGCAGCCAAGGGGGACCGACCATTAACACTGAAGCTTTCTTT; CDR3aa: CASSQGGPTINTEAFF
j_gene: TRBJ2-4; v_gene: TRBV11-1; d_gene: TRBD2; abundance: many; CDR3nt: TGTGCCAGCAGCTTAGGCCGTCTAGCGGGGGCGGCGATAAACATTCAGTACTTC; CDR3aa: CASSLGRLAGAAINIQYF
j_gene: TRBJ1-1; v_gene: TRBV5-6; d_gene: -; abundance: few; CDR3nt: TGTGCCAGCAGCTTGGCGGCAGGGAGGACTGAAGCTTTCTTT; CDR3aa: CASSLAAGRTEAFF
j_gene: TRBJ2-1; v_gene: TRBV12-3/TRBV12-4; d_gene: TRBD2; abundance: -; CDR3nt: TGTGCCAGCAGTCCTCCGGGACTAGCGGGGGCCGGGGAGTTCTTC; CDR3aa: CASSPPGLAGAGEFF
j_gene: TRBJ1-2; v_gene: TRBV28; d_gene: TRBD1; abundance: -; CDR3nt: TGTGCCATCCGCCTGACTCTTGAGGGGGCGCGGGGCTACACCTTC; CDR3aa: CAIRLTLEGARGYTF
j_gene: TRBJ2-5; v_gene: TRBV2; d_gene: TRBD2; abundance: -; CDR3nt: TGTGCCAGCAGTGGTCATAGCGGGGGGCGGGAGACCCAGTACTTC; CDR3aa: CASSGHSGGRETQYF
j_gene: TRBJ2-2; v_gene: TRBV6-5; d_gene: -; abundance: many; CDR3nt: TGTGCCAGCAGTTTCAGGGTAACCGGGGAGCTGTTTTTT; CDR3aa: CASSFRVTGELFF
j_gene: TRBJ1-1; v_gene: TRBV12-3/TRBV12-4; d_gene: TRBD1; abundance: -; CDR3nt: TGTGCCAGCAGCCTCGGGACAGAGTACTCTGAAGCTTTCTTT; CDR3aa: CASSLGTEYSEAFF
j_gene: TRBJ1-6; v_gene: TRBV28; d_gene: -; abundance: -; CDR3nt: TGTGCCACCATCAGTACCTATAATTCACCCCTCCACTTT; CDR3aa: CATISTYNSPLHF
j_gene: TRBJ2-3; v_gene: TRBV11-2; d_gene: -; abundance: few; CDR3nt: TGTGCCAGCAGCATGAGTGCTGGGGGGGCGCTAAGCACAGATACGCAGTATTTT; CDR3aa: CASSMSAGGALSTDTQYF
j_gene: TRBJ2-3; v_gene: TRBV29-1; d_gene: -; abundance: few; CDR3nt: TGCAGCGTTCGAAGTCGGGGGGCCCTACTCACAGATACGCAGTATTTT; CDR3aa: CSVRSRGALLTDTQYF
j_gene: TRBJ2-7; v_gene: TRBV6-6; d_gene: -; abundance: once; CDR3nt: TGTGCCAGCAGTCCGTCTGCGGGCTACGAGCAGTACTTC; CDR3aa: CASSPSAGYEQYF
j_gene: TRBJ1-2; v_gene: TRBV7-2; d_gene: -; abundance: many; CDR3nt: TGTGCCAGCAGCTTAGGGACGGGAACCAACTATGGCTACACCTTC; CDR3aa: CASSLGTGTNYGYTF